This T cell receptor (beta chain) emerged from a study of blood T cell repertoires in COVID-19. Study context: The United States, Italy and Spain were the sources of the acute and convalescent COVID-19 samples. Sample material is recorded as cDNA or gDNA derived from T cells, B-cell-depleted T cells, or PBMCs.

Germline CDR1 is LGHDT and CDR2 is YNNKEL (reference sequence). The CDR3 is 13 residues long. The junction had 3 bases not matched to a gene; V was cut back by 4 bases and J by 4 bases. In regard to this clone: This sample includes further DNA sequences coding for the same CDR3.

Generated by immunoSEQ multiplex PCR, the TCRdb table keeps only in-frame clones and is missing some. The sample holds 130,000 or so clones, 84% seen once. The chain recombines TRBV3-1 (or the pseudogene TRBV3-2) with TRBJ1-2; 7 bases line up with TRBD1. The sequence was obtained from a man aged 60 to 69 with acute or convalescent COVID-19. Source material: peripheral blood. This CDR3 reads CASSPGQFYGYTF. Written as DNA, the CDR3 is TGTGCCAGCAGCCCGGGACAGTTCTATGGCTACACCTTC.